This T cell receptor beta chain was obtained from a study of identical twins. General observations from the study: For out-of-frame beta sequences, excess twin sharing was weaker.

This clonotype was found many times. Its antigen is undetermined. TCRdb re-derived calls from the 5' RACE reads in MiXCR, one entry per CDR3 protein. Of 270,000 or so distinct CDR3 sequences listed, approximately 8.6% are singletons. The CDR3 covers 14 residues. Per germline, CDR1 SGHVS and CDR2 FNYEAQ. V lost 0 bases, J lost 5 bases, and 1 base stayed unmatched. Each donor (without exception) was a healthy Caucasian. These data were likewise used in another study, on yellow fever vaccine responses in identical twins. This second report adds: Reports say the vaccine T cell response in twins looked partly convergent and partly personalized.

The sequence derives from a woman aged 18-35 years in good health. The specimen was CD8+ T cells sorted from blood. This chain links TRBV7-6 with TRBJ1-1; TRBD1 matches at 9 bases. In DNA, the CDR3 is TGTGCCAGCAGCTTAGCCGACAGGGGGACTGAAGCTTTCTTT. This gives the protein CASSLADRGTEAFF.